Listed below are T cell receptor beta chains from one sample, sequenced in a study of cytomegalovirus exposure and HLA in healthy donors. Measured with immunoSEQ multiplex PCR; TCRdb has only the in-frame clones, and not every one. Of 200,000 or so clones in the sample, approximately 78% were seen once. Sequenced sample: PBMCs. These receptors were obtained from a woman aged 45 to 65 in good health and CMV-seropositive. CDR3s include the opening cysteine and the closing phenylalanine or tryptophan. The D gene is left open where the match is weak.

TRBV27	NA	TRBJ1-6	TGTGCCAGCACGCAGGGTTCCTATAATTCACCCCTCCACTTT	CASTQGSYNSPLHF
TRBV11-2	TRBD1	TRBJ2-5	TGTGCCAGCAGCAGGACAGGCGCGAGTGCCCAGTACTTC	CASSRTGASAQYF
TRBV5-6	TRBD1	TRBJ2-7	TGTGCCAGCAGCCCATCGGACAGGAGCTCCTACGAGCAGTACTTC	CASSPSDRSSYEQYF
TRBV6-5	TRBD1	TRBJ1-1	TGTGCCAGCAGTTACCTCCGGACAGGGCACAGCACTGAAGCTTTCTTT	CASSYLRTGHSTEAFF
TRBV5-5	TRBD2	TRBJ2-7	TGTGCCAGCAGTCTCCGAGGACTAGCGGGCACCTACGAGCAGTACTTC	CASSLRGLAGTYEQYF
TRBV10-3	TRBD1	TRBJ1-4	TGTGCCTCCCGTAGGGGGCAAGTAGAAAAACTGTTTTTT	CASRRGQVEKLFF
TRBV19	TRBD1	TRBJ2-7	TGTGCCAGTTCTGGGGACAGGGCCTCCTACGAGCAGTACTTC	CASSGDRASYEQYF
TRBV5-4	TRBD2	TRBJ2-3	TGTGCCAGCAGCCCAGGGACTAGCGGGATATACACAGATACGCAGTATTTT	CASSPGTSGIYTDTQYF
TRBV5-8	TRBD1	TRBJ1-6	TGTGCCAGCAGCCACGGGACAGGGGGCGACTCACCCCTCCACTTT	CASSHGTGGDSPLHF
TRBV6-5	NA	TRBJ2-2	TGTGCCAGCAGTTACTCGCGATCGGGTGCCACCGGGGAGCTGTTTTTT	CASSYSRSGATGELFF